This TCR beta chain derives from a study of cytomegalovirus exposure and HLA in healthy donors. For the study at large: Ancestry clustering placed around 80% of 300 to 400 genotyped donors in the Caucasian-associated cluster.

CDR3 length: 13 residues. Germline values: CDR1 MNHEY, CDR2 SMNVEV (reference sequence). General observations from the study: Indistinguishable V segments, including TRBV6-2 and TRBV6-3, were excluded. What was likely a sequencing artifact was a cluster of highly shared sequence variants.

Comment on this clone: Its antigen is unidentified.

Amplification used 60 Vbeta primers and 13 Jbeta primers. Sequencing used immunoSEQ multiplex PCR; TCRdb keeps in-frame clones, though not all of them. In the table there are about 98,000 clones, around four fifths of which are singletons. The sequence was obtained from a man in his forties in good health and CMV-seronegative. The chain links TRBV27 to TRBJ2-5; 10 bases fit TRBD2. The J call is doubtful: the DNA matches TRBJ2-7 better. The sequenced material came from PBMCs. In DNA, the CDR3 is TGTGCCAGCAAACTAGCGGGATCCTACGAGCAGTACTTC. Translating gives CASKLAGSYEQYF.